This record looks at one T cell receptor beta chain sequence and its context. The CDR3 is 13 residues long. Looked up from germline, CDR1 is MNHEY and CDR2 is SVGAGI. V lost 5 bases, J lost 4 bases, and 3 bases stayed unmatched. The data originate from a study of cytomegalovirus exposure and HLA in healthy donors. Vbeta (60) and Jbeta (13) primers were used in the PCR. TCRdb's copy holds only in-frame clones and misses some; the assay was immunoSEQ multiplex PCR. The table includes 160,000 or so clones, 75% to 90% detected once. This TCR came from a woman younger than 35 in good health and CMV-seronegative. This rearrangement joins TRBV6-5 to TRBJ1-2, with 8 bases lining up with TRBD1. The sequenced sample consisted of PBMCs. The CDR3 sequence: CASSRQGTYGYTF. The CDR3 DNA reads as TGTGCCAGCAGTCGACAGGGGACCTATGGCTACACCTTC.